These T cell receptor beta chains were read from a single sample in a study of T and B cells in COVID-19 patients. TCRdb ran MiXCR on the multiplex PCR reads and lists one entry per CDR3 protein. The sample yields 7,000 to 9,500 distinct CDR3 sequences, approximately 24% seen once. The sequencing input was blood. These receptors all come from a human donor with active COVID-19. The CDR3 runs from the conserved cysteine through the conserved F or W. The order of the fields is clone size, V gene, D gene, J gene, CDR3 protein, CDR3 DNA. A D gene is named only where the DNA matches it firmly. Not all rows give a size; the values are once, few, many and, for expanded clones, a class.

medium-sized	TRBV15	TRBD2	TRBJ2-7	CATSRGLAVEQYF	TGTGCCACCAGCAGGGGACTAGCGGTAGAGCAGTACTTC
-	TRBV12-3/TRBV12-4	-	TRBJ2-1	CASSPVAASYNEQFF	TGTGCCAGCAGTCCCGTAGCGGCTTCCTACAATGAGCAGTTCTTC
few	TRBV20-1	TRBD1	TRBJ2-2	CSARNPGGAGGELFF	TGCAGTGCTAGAAACCCAGGGGGCGCAGGCGGGGAGCTGTTTTTT
few	TRBV6-1	-	TRBJ1-2	CATRHNYGYTF	TGTGCCACCAGGCACAACTATGGCTACACCTTC
medium-sized	TRBV19	TRBD2	TRBJ2-5	CASSLGGLAARQETQYF	TGTGCCAGTAGTCTCGGGGGACTAGCGGCCCGACAAGAGACCCAGTACTTC
medium-sized	TRBV6-1	TRBD1	TRBJ2-2	CASSEWGQVKGELFF	TGTGCCAGCAGTGAATGGGGACAGGTCAAGGGGGAGCTGTTTTTT
few	TRBV7-6	-	TRBJ2-6	CASSRAGANVLTF	TGTGCCAGCAGTAGAGCTGGGGCCAACGTCCTGACTTTC
few	TRBV6-1	-	TRBJ1-5	CASSVTTVANQPQHF	TGTGCCAGCAGTGTAACGACAGTCGCCAATCAGCCCCAGCATTTT
medium-sized	TRBV19	-	TRBJ2-1	CASSIDPWGKQFF	TGTGCCAGTAGTATAGACCCTTGGGGGAAGCAGTTCTTC
few	TRBV18	-	TRBJ1-1	CASSLGGDTEAFF	TGTGCCAGCTCACTGGGGGGGGACACTGAAGCTTTCTTT
-	TRBV12-3/TRBV12-4	-	TRBJ1-4	CASSSEREEDEKLFF	TGTGCCAGCAGTTCAGAGAGGGAGGAGGATGAAAAACTGTTTTTT
medium-sized	TRBV29-1	-	TRBJ2-7	CSADVGAGVGEQYF	TGCAGCGCTGACGTGGGGGCGGGAGTAGGTGAGCAGTACTTC